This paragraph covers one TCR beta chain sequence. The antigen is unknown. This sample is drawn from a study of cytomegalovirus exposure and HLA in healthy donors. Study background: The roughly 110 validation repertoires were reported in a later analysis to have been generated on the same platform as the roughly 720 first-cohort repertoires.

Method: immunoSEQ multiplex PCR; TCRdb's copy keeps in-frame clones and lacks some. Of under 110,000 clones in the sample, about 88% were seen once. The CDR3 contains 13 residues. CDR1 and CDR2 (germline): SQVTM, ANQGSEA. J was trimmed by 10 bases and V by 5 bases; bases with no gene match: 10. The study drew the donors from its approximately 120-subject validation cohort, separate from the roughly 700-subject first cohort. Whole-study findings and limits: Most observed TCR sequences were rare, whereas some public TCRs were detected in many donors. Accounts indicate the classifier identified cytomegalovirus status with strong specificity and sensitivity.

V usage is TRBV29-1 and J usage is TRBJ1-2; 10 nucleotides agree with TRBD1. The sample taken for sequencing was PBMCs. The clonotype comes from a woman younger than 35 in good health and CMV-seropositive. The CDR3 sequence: CSVLRTGGRNYTF. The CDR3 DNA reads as TGCAGCGTTCTGCGGACAGGGGGTAGAAACTACACCTTC.